Below, one T cell receptor beta chain is given with its context. Its antigen remains unknown. TCRdb keeps only in-frame clones here, not all; method: immunoSEQ multiplex PCR. The sample has millions of clones; 90% to 95% are singletons. The source of the sample is a study of shared clonotypes between healthy human individuals. General study points: Non-shared clonotypes showed lower generation probabilities than clonotypes common to all four donors. What limited the represented genetic and exposure-history diversity was the small number of donors.

The CDR3 is 15 amino acids. Germline trimming cut 5 bases from V and 5 bases from J; bases unmatched to any gene: 9. The germline CDR1 and CDR2 sequences are LNHDA and SQIVND (reference sequence). The TCR comes from a man aged 18 to 30 in good health. The sequenced sample was naive CD4+ T cells sorted from blood. The subset here: CD45RA+ positively selected. V and J are TRBV19 and TRBJ1-1, with 9 bases matching TRBD1. The DNA for the CDR3 is TGTGCCAGTAGTGTACAGGGGGCGCAGGGGACTGAAGCTTTCTTT. Translation gives CASSVQGAQGTEAFF.